The next 29 T cell receptor beta chains were all read from a single sample in a study of persistence of HIV-infected CD4 T cells. Sequencing used immunoSEQ version 4 in survey mode. Assay: immunoSEQ multiplex PCR; the TCRdb copy retains only in-frame clones and omits some. The sample has about 43,000 clones; approximately 80% are singletons. No antigens are known for them. The stimulus was an HIV-1 Gag 15-mer peptide pool, about 1 ug/peptide/mL. CD40L-negative CD69-negative CD45RO-high memory CD4+ T cells were sorted as populations depleted of antigen-responding cells. This material consisted of CD4+ T cells sorted from PBMCs after roughly 20-hour stimulation, taken from a patient who received antiretroviral therapy. Receptor source: an adult man with HIV who was CMV-seropositive.

The chain uses TRBV4-1 and TRBJ1-2, with D unresolved. V was cut by 0 bases and J by 4 bases, with 12 bases left in between. CDR1 and CDR2 (germline): MGHRA, YSYEKL. This CDR3 contains 15 residues. CDR3 coding DNA: TGCGCCAGCAGCCAAGAAGTAGGATTTAGCTATGGCTACACCTTC. Its translation is CASSQEVGFSYGYTF.

This chain uses TRBV5-6 with TRBJ2-1; TRBD2 might be the D (6 bases). This CDR3 is built from 15 residues. CDR1 and CDR2 (germline): SGHDT, YYEEEE. With 2 bases removed from V and 6 bases from J, the gap between germline ends came to 15 bases. CDR3 region: CASSFLSGGVNEQFF. The DNA of the CDR3 is TGTGCCAGCAGCTTTCTAAGCGGAGGGGTCAATGAGCAGTTCTTC. The whole variable domain, remainder taken from reference TRBV5-6 and TRBJ2-1, is DAGVTQSPTHLIKTRGQQVTLRCSPKSGHDTVSWYQQALGQGPQFIFQYYEEEERQRGNFPDRFSGHQFPNYSSELNVNALLLGDSALYLCASSFLSGGVNEQFFGPGTRLTVL.

The V call is TRBV12-3 or TRBV12-4, the J call TRBJ1-1, with unresolved D. CDR3 size: 11 residues. V was clipped by 6 bases and J by 6 bases, with 8 bases between them. The CDR3: CASSWFAEAFF. The CDR3 DNA follows: TGTGCCAGCAGCTGGTTCGCTGAAGCTTTCTTT.

The chain couples TRBV18 to TRBJ1-2; tentative D call: TRBD1 (5 bases). The V gene lost 6 bases and the J gene lost 0 bases, with 17 bases spanning the gap. This CDR3 has 16 amino acids. Per the germline V gene, CDR1 is KGHSH and CDR2 is LQKENI. The CDR3 region is CASSLFLDKTNYGYTF. CDR3 in DNA: TGTGCCAGCTCGCTGTTTTTGGACAAGACTAACTATGGCTACACCTTC.

V is TRBV7-9 and J is TRBJ1-6; 8 positions match TRBD1. Germline V gene data show CDR1 as SEHNR and CDR2 as FQNEAQ (reference sequence). This CDR3 has 15 residues. Germline trimming cut 8 bases from V and 5 bases from J; bases unmatched to any gene: 8. CDR3 DNA sequence: TGTGCCAGCCAAGGCAGGGGGCCGGATAATTCACCCCTCCACTTT. Residues: CASQGRGPDNSPLHF. Combining the CDR3 with reference TRBV7-9 and TRBJ1-6 gives the whole variable domain DTGVSQNPRHKITKRGQNVTFRCDPISEHNRLYWYRQTLGQGPEFLTYFQNEAQLEKSRLLSDRFSAERPKGSFSTLEIQRTEQGDSAMYLCASQGRGPDNSPLHFGNGTRLTVT.

This clone was detected a few times. Other DNA variants within this sample encode the same CDR3. The chain combines TRBV10-3 with TRBJ1-4, with D maybe TRBD1 (5 bases). The V end was cut by 5 bases, the J end by 5 bases, with 12 bases between. The CDR3 has 14 residues. Germline CDR1 reads ENHRY; CDR2 reads SYGVKD. CDR3 sequence (DNA): TGTGCCATCAGTTCCGGGACCGGGAATGAAAAACTGTTTTTT. Encoded protein: CAISSGTGNEKLFF.

The V call is TRBV6-1, the J call TRBJ1-3, with D possibly being TRBD1 (5 bases). The CDR3 length is 15 residues. V was shortened by 0 bases and J by 6 bases, with 12 bases between the two germline ends. Germline assignment: CDR1 MNHNS and CDR2 SASEGT. CDR3 residues: CASSEADRAQNTIYF. CDR3 nucleotide sequence: TGTGCCAGCAGTGAAGCTGACAGAGCCCAAAACACCATATATTTT.

This clone was observed a handful of times. The chain links TRBV9 to TRBJ1-3, with D unclear. Germline lookup yields CDR1 SGDLS and CDR2 YYNGEE. The V and J ends lost 0 bases and 0 bases respectively, with 7 bases between them. The CDR3 runs to 15 residues. The CDR3 is CASSVGEASGNTIYF. DNA for the CDR3: TGTGCCAGCAGCGTAGGAGAGGCCTCTGGAAACACCATATATTTT.

In this sample, this clone turned up once. This chain links TRBV5-6 with TRBJ1-1; D gene uncertain. CDR3 length: 16 residues. The V gene lost 0 bases and the J gene lost 1 base, with 13 bases spanning the gap. Looked up from germline, CDR1 is SGHDT and CDR2 is YYEEEE. The CDR3 DNA reads as TGTGCCAGCAGCTTGGTTGAATGGCAGACGAACACTGAAGCTTTCTTT. The encoded protein is CASSLVEWQTNTEAFF.

This chain joins TRBV4-1 and TRBJ1-1; D gene unclear. CDR3 length: 14 amino acids. From germline, CDR1 is MGHRA and CDR2 YSYEKL. Between the trimmed V and J ends, which lost 5 bases and 1 base, there was a span of 11 bases. This CDR3 is CASSKYRENTEAFF. CDR3 nucleotide sequence: TGCGCCAGCAGCAAATACCGGGAGAACACTGAAGCTTTCTTT.

The rearrangement joins TRBV28 to TRBJ2-7; D is tentatively TRBD1 or TRBD2 (5 bases each). The CDR3 contains 13 residues. The germline V gene has CDR1 MDHEN and CDR2 SYDVKM. Trimming stripped 4 bases from V and 3 bases from J, with 10 bases between. CDR3 amino acids: CASSWGRDYEQYF. CDR3 nucleotides: TGTGCCAGCAGTTGGGGACGGGACTACGAGCAGTACTTC. The variable domain in full, with the rest retrieved from reference TRBV28 and TRBJ2-7, is DVKVTQSSRYLVKRTGEKVFLECVQDMDHENMFWYRQDPGLGLRLIYFSYDVKMKEKGDIPEGYSVSREKKERFSLILESASTNQTSMYLCASSWGRDYEQYFGPGTRLTVT.

The rearrangement joins TRBV7-8 to TRBJ2-2; D is unresolved. V lost 2 bases and J 6 bases, leaving 7 bases between the germline ends. Germline CDR1 reads SGHVS; CDR2 reads FQNEAQ. CDR3 length: 13 amino acids. Here the CDR3 reads CASSLSGAGELFF. CDR3 in DNA: TGTGCCAGCAGCTTATCTGGCGCCGGGGAGCTGTTTTTT.

The rearrangement links TRBV5-6 to TRBJ2-7, with D possibly called TRBD1 or TRBD2 (6 bases each). V gave up 0 bases and J gave up 9 bases, with 10 bases separating them. This CDR3 spans 12 amino acids. Looked up from germline, CDR1 is SGHDT and CDR2 is YYEEEE. The CDR3 region is CASSLAQGGQYF. The DNA for the CDR3 is TGTGCCAGCAGCTTGGCACAGGGAGGGCAGTACTTC.

The chain carries TRBV4-1 and TRBJ2-5, with D possibly being TRBD1 (5 bases). With 4 bases removed from V and 5 bases from J, the gap between germline ends came to 11 bases. Germline-derived CDR1 and CDR2 are MGHRA and YSYEKL. The CDR3 loop spans 13 amino acids. The CDR3 nucleotides read TGCGCCAGCAGCCCAGGCCCAGGGGAGACCCAGTACTTC. Encoded protein: CASSPGPGETQYF.

The chain combines TRBV11-1 with TRBJ2-2; tentative D call: TRBD1 (5 bases). The CDR3 spans 15 residues. Germline V gene lookup returns CDR1 SGHAT and CDR2 FQDESV (reference sequence). V lost 1 base to trimming and J lost 1 base, with 7 bases between them. In DNA form, the CDR3 reads TGTGCCAGCAGCTTAGTTAGGGGGAACACCGGGGAGCTGTTTTTT. Translating gives CASSLVRGNTGELFF.

As regards this clone: In the same sample, other DNA sequences code for this CDR3. The J gene is TRBJ2-7, the V gene TRBV3-1 (or the pseudogene TRBV3-2); unclear D gene. The CDR3 runs to 11 residues. Germline CDR1 reads LGHDT; CDR2 reads YNNKEL (reference sequence). The V end was cut by 1 base, the J end by 5 bases, with 3 bases between. CDR3 sequence: CASSQAHEQYF. The CDR3 DNA sequence: TGTGCCAGCAGCCAAGCACACGAGCAGTACTTC.

In its sample, this clone was seen a few times. The chain recombines TRBV6-2 or TRBV6-3 with TRBJ2-1; perhaps D is TRBD1 or TRBD2 (5 bases each). The ends were cut back, 4 bases at V and 10 bases at J, with 17 bases in the middle. CDR3 length: 14 amino acids. Germline values: CDR1 MNHEY, CDR2 SVGEGT. The CDR3 bases are TGTGCCAGCAGTTTCCCCGGGACCCCGCCCGAGCAGTTCTTC. It encodes CASSFPGTPPEQFF.

The chain couples TRBV3-1 (or the pseudogene TRBV3-2) to TRBJ2-3; D is tentatively TRBD1 or TRBD2 (6 bases each). There are 17 residues in the CDR3. The germline V gene encodes CDR1 LGHDT and CDR2 YNNKEL (reference sequence). The ends were cut back, 0 bases at V and 2 bases at J, with 15 bases in the middle. The CDR3 loop is CASSQDRNGGFTDTQYF. CDR3 DNA sequence: TGTGCCAGCAGCCAAGATAGAAACGGGGGCTTCACAGATACGCAGTATTTT.

This chain uses TRBV10-3 with TRBJ1-1; TRBD1 is a possible D gene (5 bases). The V and J ends lost 4 bases and 0 bases respectively, with 6 bases between them. Germline V gene data show CDR1 as ENHRY and CDR2 as SYGVKD. This CDR3 has 13 residues. CDR3 protein: CAISAGLNTEAFF. The CDR3 DNA sequence: TGTGCCATCAGTGCAGGGTTGAACACTGAAGCTTTCTTT.

This clone was detected a few times. The chain links TRBV7-9 to TRBJ1-5; D is possibly TRBD1 (5 bases). Per germline, CDR1 SEHNR and CDR2 FQNEAQ (reference sequence). V lost 0 bases to trimming and J lost 2 bases, with 8 bases between them. This CDR3 has 15 residues. The DNA of the CDR3 is TGTGCCAGCAGCTTAGCAGAGGGACGCAATCAGCCCCAGCATTTT. Translated: CASSLAEGRNQPQHF. The full variable domain, completed using reference TRBV7-9 and TRBJ1-5, is DTGVSQNPRHKITKRGQNVTFRCDPISEHNRLYWYRQTLGQGPEFLTYFQNEAQLEKSRLLSDRFSAERPKGSFSTLEIQRTEQGDSAMYLCASSLAEGRNQPQHFGDGTRLSIL.

The chain carries TRBV6-4 and TRBJ2-1, with 9 bases that match TRBD1. CDR1 and CDR2 from the germline V gene are MRHNA and SNTAGT. J lost 1 base, V lost 3 bases, and 4 bases had no gene match. The CDR3 totals 16 residues. The DNA for the CDR3 is TGTGCCAGCAGTGATTCGGGGACAGGGTCCTACAATGAGCAGTTCTTC. Protein product: CASSDSGTGSYNEQFF.

The chain's CDR3 is CASSLGAGGASYEQYF. The CDR3 DNA reads TGTGCCAGCAGCTTGGGGGCAGGGGGCGCATCCTACGAGCAGTACTTC. The chain combines TRBV5-4 with TRBJ2-7; 8 bases match TRBD1. Germline V gene lookup returns CDR1 SGHNT and CDR2 YYREEE (reference sequence). J lost 1 base, V lost 0 bases, and 6 bases had no gene match. CDR3 size: 16 residues.

The chain links TRBV11-3 to TRBJ2-1; perhaps TRBD1 as D (5 bases). CDR1 is SGHNT and CDR2 is YENEEA in the germline V gene. The V gene lost 5 bases and the J gene lost 9 bases, with 11 bases spanning the gap. This CDR3 comprises 12 residues. CDR3 residues: CASSGAGFEQFF. The CDR3 DNA follows: TGTGCCAGCAGCGGGGCAGGGTTTGAGCAGTTCTTC.

The chain couples TRBV11-3 to TRBJ1-6; no definite D call. Trimming pared 5 bases from V and 8 bases from J, leaving 10 bases between. CDR3 length: 13 amino acids. Germline loops: CDR1 SGHNT, CDR2 YENEEA. CDR3 bases: TGTGCCAGCAGCCTCGGGGTGGATTCACCCCTCCACTTT. Translated: CASSLGVDSPLHF.

The chain joins TRBV3-1 (or the pseudogene TRBV3-2) to TRBJ2-3; D may be TRBD2 (6 bases). Germline V gives CDR1 LGHDT, CDR2 YNNKEL (reference sequence). The CDR3 has 15 amino acids. V lost 1 base and J 5 bases, leaving 13 bases between the germline ends. CDR3 bases: TGTGCCAGCAGCCAAGGCGGGGCCGGGGGAGATACGCAGTATTTT. This codes for CASSQGGAGGDTQYF.

Only one count was recorded for this clone. This chain links TRBV5-3 with TRBJ2-3, with TRBD2 matching over 9 bases. TRBV5-3 is sorted into the ORF group, with uncertain function. V lost 4 bases to trimming and J lost 3 bases; unmatched junction nucleotides: 12. This CDR3 contains 17 residues. The CDR3 spells CARSPKRTSAGTDTQYF. CDR3 nucleotide sequence: TGTGCCAGAAGCCCCAAGCGGACTAGCGCTGGGACAGATACGCAGTATTTT.

The J gene is TRBJ1-2, the V gene TRBV6-5; 7 bases are a match to TRBD1. V was clipped by 6 bases and J by 1 base; unmatched bases: 2. The CDR3 consists of 13 residues. CDR1 is MNHEY, CDR2 SVGAGI, per germline. In nucleotides, the CDR3 is TGTGCCAGCAGGTACAGGGGTAACTATGGCTACACCTTC. This translates into CASRYRGNYGYTF.

This clone has a handful of counts. This chain connects TRBV6-2 or TRBV6-3 to TRBJ2-1; D remains unclear. Germline V CDR1 and CDR2: MNHEY, SVGEGT. The CDR3 is 14 amino acids. V dropped 0 bases and J dropped 5 bases, with 8 bases sitting between them. The DNA for the CDR3 is TGTGCCAGCAGTTACTCGAGTAGGGACAATGAGCAGTTCTTC. Translation gives CASSYSSRDNEQFF.

The CDR3 is CASSSQYYGYTF. In nucleotides, the CDR3 is TGTGCCAGTAGTTCCCAGTACTATGGCTACACCTTC. V is TRBV19 and J is TRBJ1-2; unclear D gene. CDR1 and CDR2 from the germline V gene are LNHDA and SQIVND (reference sequence). This CDR3 contains 12 residues. The V end was cut by 5 bases, the J end by 3 bases, with 7 bases between.